The rows below give T cell receptor beta chains drawn from one sample of a study of glioma-infiltrating T cells. MiXCR was run by TCRdb on the multiplex PCR reads, yielding one entry per CDR3 protein. Of more than 300,000 distinct CDR3 sequences in the sample, 41% were seen once. Input material: glioma tissue, nonneoplastic brain tissue, or PBMCs (not recorded which). These receptors all come from a human donor with low-grade glioma or glioblastoma, undergoing nonglioma brain surgery, or in good health (not recorded which). Both conserved end residues are part of each CDR3. The D gene is left open where the match is weak. Clone size is not always given. Where it is, it says once, few, many or a class for expanded clones.

V	J	D	size	CDR3	DNA
TRBV6-2/TRBV6-3	TRBJ2-3	NA	many	CASSYRPGRSTDTQYF	TGTGCCAGCAGTTACCGTCCGGGACGGAGCACAGATACGCAGTATTTT
TRBV7-9	TRBJ1-1	NA	many	CASSPRGTEAFF	TGTGCCAGCAGCCCGCGGGGCACTGAAGCTTTCTTT
TRBV7-9	TRBJ1-2	NA	few	CASSLESSSGYTF	TGTGCCAGCAGCTTAGAGTCCTCAAGTGGCTACACCTTC
TRBV2	TRBJ1-6	NA	NA	CASSDIALTNNSPLHF	TGTGCCAGCAGTGATATAGCCCTCACGAATAATTCACCCCTCCACTTT
TRBV20-1	TRBJ2-1	TRBD2	few	CSAMGQTSGGEQFF	TGCAGTGCCATGGGGCAGACTAGCGGAGGTGAGCAGTTCTTC
TRBV6-1	TRBJ1-2	NA	many	CASSEALGTPYGYTF	TGTGCCAGCAGTGAAGCGCTAGGCACCCCCTATGGCTACACCTTC
TRBV20-1	TRBJ1-5	NA	many	CSARDPRASNQPQHF	TGCAGTGCTAGAGACCCTCGAGCTAGCAATCAGCCCCAGCATTTT
TRBV5-1	TRBJ2-3	NA	NA	CASSLRSLDTQYF	TGCGCCAGCAGCTTGAGATCCTTGGATACGCAGTATTTT
TRBV6-1	TRBJ1-1	NA	NA	CASSEWDTEAFF	TGTGCCAGCAGTGAATGGGACACTGAAGCTTTCTTT
TRBV28	TRBJ2-1	NA	many	CASSIRDGIDF	TGTGCCAGCAGTATCCGGGACGGTATTGACTTC
TRBV6-5	TRBJ2-5	NA	many	CASSYPGETQYF	TGTGCCAGCAGTTACCCTGGAGAGACCCAGTACTTC
TRBV6-6	TRBJ2-7	TRBD1	NA	CASSYGLGGTGGAEQYF	TGTGCCAGCAGTTACGGACTCGGGGGGACAGGGGGAGCCGAGCAGTACTTC